These T cell receptor beta chains were read from a single sample in a study of cytomegalovirus exposure and HLA in healthy donors. Measured with immunoSEQ multiplex PCR; TCRdb has only the in-frame clones, and not every one. The sample lists about 99,000 clones, about 80% occurring once. Sequencing was performed on PBMCs. These receptors originate from a male donor in good health and CMV-seropositive. CDR3s include the opening cysteine and the closing phenylalanine or tryptophan. D genes are given only for firm matches. Clone size is not always given. Where it is, it says once, few, many or a class for expanded clones.

TRBV4-3	TRBJ1-6	.	.	15	TGCGCCAGCAGCCAGCTACGGAGCCAAAATTCACCCCTCCACTTT	CASSQLRSQNSPLHF
TRBV5-6	TRBJ2-5	few	.	13	TGTGCCAGCAGACCTACAGGGTGGGAGACCCAGTACTTC	CASRPTGWETQYF
TRBV5-8	TRBJ1-1	.	.	13	TGTGCCAGCCCCCCGAGGGTTAGTTATGAAGCTTTCTTT	CASPPRVSYEAFF
TRBV6-1	TRBJ1-1	once	.	13	TGTGCCAGCAGCTCGTGGGGCACTGTCGATCGCTTCTTT	CASSSWGTVDRFF
TRBV30	TRBJ2-7	.	.	12	TGTGCCTGGACGGAGGCAGCCTACGAGCAGTACTTC	CAWTEAAYEQYF
TRBV30	TRBJ1-1	.	.	15	TGTGCCTGGAGTGTGGGTACGGGGAAGAACACTGAAGCTTTCTTT	CAWSVGTGKNTEAFF
TRBV18	TRBJ1-1	once	.	16	TGTGCCAGCTCGCAGGACTCTGAGGTGATGAACACTGAAGCTTTCTTT	CASSQDSEVMNTEAFF
TRBV5-1	TRBJ1-6	.	.	17	TGCGCCAGCAGCTCTCACGACAGGAGCTCCTATAATTCACCCCTCCACTTT	CASSSHDRSSYNSPLHF
TRBV4-3	TRBJ1-2	few	TRBD1	19	TGCGCCAGCAGCCAAGATGGGGCGGGACAGGGACGCCCTCCCTATGGCTACACCTTC	CASSQDGAGQGRPPYGYTF
TRBV27	TRBJ1-2	.	TRBD1	15	TGTGCCAGCAGTCCGATAACAGGGGCCGTCTATGGCTACACCTTC	CASSPITGAVYGYTF
TRBV4-3	TRBJ1-2	.	.	17	TGCGCCAGCAGCCAATCCATCGGAGGGCAGCTTAACTATGGCTACACCTTC	CASSQSIGGQLNYGYTF
TRBV14	TRBJ2-1	.	.	17	TGTGCCAGCAGCCAAGGTTTAGGGGTGAGCTCCTACAATGAGCAGTTCTTC	CASSQGLGVSSYNEQFF
TRBV2	TRBJ2-1	.	TRBD2	16	TGTGCCAGCAGTCATCTAGCGGGGGGGCCCCACAATGAGCAGTTCTTC	CASSHLAGGPHNEQFF
TRBV5-1	TRBJ2-5	.	TRBD1	14	TGCGCCAGCAGCTTACAGGGGGCGGGGGAGACCCAGTACTTC	CASSLQGAGETQYF
TRBV28	TRBJ1-5	.	.	15	TGTGCCAGCAGCCCCGAGGGAAAAGGCAATCAGCCCCAGCATTTT	CASSPEGKGNQPQHF
TRBV6-5	TRBJ2-7	.	TRBD1	13	TGTGCCTGCCCCGGGACAGGGTCCAACTTGGGGGATTTC	CACPGTGSNLGDF
TRBV2	TRBJ1-2	few	.	15	TGTGCCAGCAGTGAAGCGCTAGGGTCAGGGCGAGGCTACACCTTC	CASSEALGSGRGYTF
TRBV6-5	TRBJ2-3	.	TRBD2	15	TGTGCCAGCAGTTCTAGCGGGGGGGCCCCAGATACGCAGTATTTT	CASSSSGGAPDTQYF
TRBV11-1	TRBJ1-2	.	.	12	TGTGCCAGCAGCTTAGGGACTGATGGCTACACCTTC	CASSLGTDGYTF
TRBV19	TRBJ1-2	.	.	11	TGTGCCAGTAAGGACTGGGAAGGCTACACCTTC	CASKDWEGYTF
TRBV5-6	TRBJ1-5	.	TRBD1	14	TGTGCCAGCAGCCCCGGGACAGGGTACCAGCCCCAGCATTTT	CASSPGTGYQPQHF
TRBV13	TRBJ2-2	.	TRBD2	14	TGTGCCAGCAGCTTGGGACTAGCGGCCGGGGAGCTGTTTTTT	CASSLGLAAGELFF
TRBV9	TRBJ1-2	few	TRBD1	14	TGTGCCAGCAGCCTCCCACAGGGGGACGGCGGCTACACCTTC	CASSLPQGDGGYTF
TRBV10-2	TRBJ1-1	.	TRBD1	14	TGCGCCAGCTCACGGACAGGGGAGAATACTGAAGCTTTCTTT	CASSRTGENTEAFF
TRBV7-8	TRBJ2-1	.	.	15	TGTGCCAGCAGATTACACGAAGGGAGAAACAATGAGCAGTTCTTC	CASRLHEGRNNEQFF
TRBV4-1	TRBJ1-3	.	.	14	TGCGCCAGCAGCCGCTCCGGGACAGGAAACACCATATATTTT	CASSRSGTGNTIYF
TRBV6-1	TRBJ1-2	.	.	10	TGTGCCAGCAGCCAGGCAGGCTACACCTTC	CASSQAGYTF
TRBV6-5	TRBJ2-6	few	.	15	TGTGCCAGCAGTTACTGGGCCTCTGGGGCCAACGTCCTGACTTTC	CASSYWASGANVLTF
TRBV5-1	TRBJ1-5	.	TRBD1	14	TGCGCCAGCAGCCCGGGACAGCCCAATCAGCCCCAGCATTTT	CASSPGQPNQPQHF
TRBV11-3	TRBJ2-4	.	TRBD1	13	TGTGCCAGCAGTTACGGACAGGGGGAAATTCAGTACTTC	CASSYGQGEIQYF
TRBV2	TRBJ2-2	.	.	13	TGTGCCAGCACAGCGACGAACACCGGGGAGCTGTTTTTT	CASTATNTGELFF
TRBV6-6	TRBJ2-7	.	TRBD1	14	TGTGCCAGCACCTATCCCGCACAGGGGAACGAGCAGTACTTC	CASTYPAQGNEQYF
TRBV5-6	TRBJ1-2	.	.	15	TGTGCCAGCAGCCCCCGAGGCGGAACAAACTATGGCTACACCTTC	CASSPRGGTNYGYTF
TRBV7-6	TRBJ2-3	.	.	14	TGTGCCAGCAGCGCGAGCGGAGGAGAAGATACGCAGTATTTT	CASSASGGEDTQYF
TRBV4-3	TRBJ2-1	.	TRBD1	14	TGCGCCAGCAGCCAGGAGGACAGGGGTAATGAGCAGTTCTTC	CASSQEDRGNEQFF
TRBV15	TRBJ1-2	once	TRBD1	18	TGTGCCACCAGCACACTCCCGGGACAGGGCCTATCCAACTATGGCTACACCTTC	CATSTLPGQGLSNYGYTF
TRBV6-5	TRBJ2-3	.	TRBD1	14	TGTGCCAGCAATCCCGGGACAGGGCCAGATACGCAGTATTTT	CASNPGTGPDTQYF
TRBV2	TRBJ1-6	.	.	12	TGTGCCAGCAGGGACAGAAGTTCACCCCTCCACTTT	CASRDRSSPLHF
TRBV7-8	TRBJ2-2	.	TRBD2	16	TGTGCCAGCAGCTTAGCCCAGCGGGGAGGCACCGGGGAGCTGTTTTTT	CASSLAQRGGTGELFF
TRBV10-3	TRBJ1-5	.	.	14	TGTGCCACCTGGCAGGGAGGTGTCAATCAGCCCCAGCATTTT	CATWQGGVNQPQHF
TRBV13	TRBJ2-1	.	TRBD2	14	TGTGCCAGCAGCACTAGCGGGGGGTACAATGAGCAGTTCTTC	CASSTSGGYNEQFF
TRBV27	TRBJ1-1	once	.	14	TGTGCCAGCAGTTTATACCCTACCCCCACTGAAGCTTTCTTT	CASSLYPTPTEAFF
TRBV19	TRBJ2-7	few	TRBD2	15	TGTGCCAGTAGTTTAGGACTAGCTGGGCTCTACGAGCAGTACTTC	CASSLGLAGLYEQYF
TRBV7-2	TRBJ1-1	.	.	13	TGTGCCAGCAGCTTCGACAGACCCGCTGAAGCTTTCTTT	CASSFDRPAEAFF
TRBV4-3	TRBJ2-7	few	.	14	TGCGCCAGCAGCCAAGATCGGCAGGGGTACGAGCAGTACTTC	CASSQDRQGYEQYF
TRBV27	TRBJ2-1	.	.	18	TGTGCCAGCAGTTCTACTTGGGACTTCCAAAGTCCCTACAATGAGCAGTTCTTC	CASSSTWDFQSPYNEQFF
TRBV5-1	TRBJ2-5	.	.	15	TGCGCCAGCAGCTTGGCCGCACTGTACCAAGAGACCCAGTACTTC	CASSLAALYQETQYF
TRBV27	TRBJ2-1	once	TRBD1	14	TGTGCCAGCAGTTTAGGGACAGGGAAGAGTGAGCAGTTCTTC	CASSLGTGKSEQFF
TRBV4-1	TRBJ1-5	.	.	16	TGCGCCAGCAGCCAGATGGGGGGTCTTAGCAATCAGCCCCAGCATTTT	CASSQMGGLSNQPQHF
TRBV9	TRBJ1-2	.	TRBD1	15	TGTGCCAGCAGCGTCGCCGGGACAGGGGTTGGTGGCTACACCTTC	CASSVAGTGVGGYTF
TRBV29-1	TRBJ1-5	.	.	14	TGCAGCGTTGCCAGGGGAGAAAGCAATCAGCCCCAGCATTTT	CSVARGESNQPQHF
TRBV5-1	TRBJ2-1	.	TRBD2	17	TGCGCCAGCAGCCTCATTCCGGGACTAGCGGGGACCAATGAGCAGTTCTTC	CASSLIPGLAGTNEQFF